Shown below are 17 T cell receptor beta chains from a single sample sequenced in a study of patients and donors after allogeneic stem cell transplantation. TCRdb itself ran the RT-PCR reads through MiXCR, one entry per CDR3 protein. Of more than 150,000 distinct CDR3 sequences in the sample, 41% were seen once. The sequenced material came from blood, either unsorted or a sorted T cell fraction (not recorded which). The receptors stem from a human donor who was either an allogeneic HSCT recipient or a stem cell or donor lymphocyte infusion donor (not recorded which). It is not recorded whose cells these are; they may come from a transplant donor.

This sequence joins TRBV5-1 and TRBJ1-1; tentative D call: TRBD1 (6 bases). Looked up from germline, CDR1 is SGHRS and CDR2 is YFSETQ. Trimming shortened V by 0 bases and J by 6 bases, and 12 bases separated the two germline ends. The CDR3 consists of 14 residues. CDR3 in amino acids: CASSLEQGGPEAFF. The CDR3 nucleotides are TGCGCCAGCAGCTTGGAACAGGGAGGGCCTGAAGCTTTCTTT.

This chain uses TRBV12-3 or TRBV12-4 with TRBJ2-2; D may be TRBD2 (5 bases). The CDR3 is 15 amino acids. Trimming shortened V by 6 bases and J by 5 bases, and 16 bases separated the two germline ends. Here the CDR3 DNA reads TGTGCCAGCAGCTCGACCAACCCGGGAACCGGGGAGCTGTTTTTT. This translates into CASSSTNPGTGELFF.

The chain joins TRBV5-1 to TRBJ1-6, with D maybe TRBD1 (5 bases). The CDR3 contains 15 residues. V lost 0 bases to trimming and J lost 9 bases, with 13 bases between them. The germline gives CDR1 SGHRS, CDR2 YFSETQ. The CDR3 here is CASSLGYQGSSPLHF. In DNA, the CDR3 is TGCGCCAGCAGCTTGGGCTATCAGGGCAGTTCACCCCTCCACTTT.

The chain links TRBV6-6 to TRBJ2-1; TRBD2 matches 9 bases. Per germline, CDR1 MNHNY and CDR2 SVGAGI (reference sequence). The CDR3 contains 16 residues. V trimming: 0 bases; J trimming: 6 bases; junction bases outside the gene matches: 6. CDR3 sequence: CASSYSSSGSFNEQFF. DNA of the CDR3: TGTGCCAGCAGTTACTCGAGTAGCGGGAGCTTCAATGAGCAGTTCTTC.

J is TRBJ2-1 and V is TRBV9; D is unresolved. The CDR3 covers 14 residues. The ends were cut back, 0 bases at V and 4 bases at J, with 8 bases in the middle. Germline lookup yields CDR1 SGDLS and CDR2 YYNGEE. Here the CDR3 DNA reads TGTGCCAGCAGCGTAGGAGTAGTATACAATGAGCAGTTCTTC. Translating it yields CASSVGVVYNEQFF.

The chain couples TRBV28 to TRBJ1-5; D might be TRBD1 (6 bases). The CDR3 is 11 amino acids. CDR1 is MDHEN, CDR2 SYDVKM, per germline. The V end was cut by 3 bases, the J end by 15 bases, with 12 bases between. The DNA of the CDR3 is TGTGCCAGCAGTTTCGGACAGATCAGGCATTTT. Its translation is CASSFGQIRHF.

This chain uses TRBV11-1 with TRBJ1-5, with D possibly matching TRBD1 (5 bases). The V and J ends lost 1 base and 7 bases respectively, with 14 bases between them. Germline loops: CDR1 SGHAT, CDR2 FQDESV (reference sequence). CDR3 size: 15 residues. The CDR3 loop is CASSLEGTSGQPQHF. Here the CDR3 DNA reads TGTGCCAGCAGCTTAGAGGGGACGTCGGGGCAGCCCCAGCATTTT.

This clonotype was seen a few times. The chain recombines TRBV7-8 with TRBJ2-1; 7 bases fit TRBD2. Trimming removed 4 bases from V and 4 bases from J; junction bases left unmatched: 7. Germline V lookup: CDR1 SGHVS, CDR2 FQNEAQ. The CDR3 is made up of 15 amino acids. CDR3: CASSSIWGGYNEQFF. The CDR3 nucleotides are TGTGCCAGCAGCTCAATTTGGGGAGGGTACAATGAGCAGTTCTTC.

V gene TRBV5-1 combines with J gene TRBJ1-1, with D possibly TRBD1 on 5 matching bases. V gave up 0 bases and J gave up 6 bases, with 12 bases separating them. Per germline, CDR1 SGHRS and CDR2 YFSETQ. The CDR3 sequence is 14 residues long. DNA of the CDR3: TGCGCCAGCAGCTTGGTTGTGGGGGATGCTGAAGCTTTCTTT. Protein sequence: CASSLVVGDAEAFF.

This clonotype showed up many times. The chain couples TRBV4-3 to TRBJ1-6; D gene unclear. The CDR3 runs 13 residues. The germline V gene encodes CDR1 LGHNA and CDR2 YSLEER. The V gene lost 1 base and the J gene lost 7 bases, with 5 bases spanning the gap. Here the CDR3 reads CASSQGGNSPLHF. In nucleotides, the CDR3 is TGCGCCAGCAGCCAAGGGGGAAATTCACCCCTCCACTTT.

V and J are TRBV2 and TRBJ1-2; weak D call: TRBD1 (6 bases). Trimming took off 7 bases at V and 6 bases at J, with 21 bases between the two ends. The V gene's germline CDR1 is SNHLY and CDR2 FYNNEI. This CDR3 region has 15 residues. The CDR3: CASNLSFGGRNGYTF. The CDR3 nucleotides are TGTGCCAGCAATTTGTCTTTTGGGGGGCGTAATGGCTACACCTTC.

The V and J genes are TRBV7-9 and TRBJ2-7, with TRBD2 identical over 7 bases. The V gene end was trimmed by 2 bases and the J gene end by 6 bases; junction bases not matched to a gene: 1. The germline V gene has CDR1 SEHNR and CDR2 FQNEAQ (reference sequence). There are 12 residues in the CDR3. Here the CDR3 DNA reads TGTGCCAGCAGCTTACCTAGCGGCGAGCAGTACTTC. Translating gives CASSLPSGEQYF.

The table lists this clonotype with a few counts. The rearrangement links TRBV27 to TRBJ1-1; D is possibly TRBD1 (6 bases). CDR1 MNHEY and CDR2 SMNVEV come from the germline V gene (reference sequence). The CDR3 covers 17 residues. V gave up 4 bases and J gave up 0 bases, with 18 bases separating them. The chain's CDR3 is CASSSLKDRILNTEAFF. The CDR3 DNA reads as TGTGCCAGCAGTTCCCTCAAGGACAGAATCCTGAACACTGAAGCTTTCTTT.

The chain couples TRBV7-6 to TRBJ2-1; maybe TRBD1 (6 bases). The CDR3 covers 11 residues. Germline V gene data show CDR1 as SGHVS and CDR2 as FNYEAQ. Trimming left V 8 bases short and J 7 bases short, with 9 bases between. CDR3 protein: CASSGVNEQFF. The CDR3 DNA sequence: TGTGCCAGCTCAGGGGTTAATGAGCAGTTCTTC.

This sequence joins TRBV27 and TRBJ1-4; D call uncertain. The CDR3 runs 16 residues. The germline gives CDR1 MNHEY, CDR2 SMNVEV (reference sequence). Trimming took 4 bases from V and 0 from J, leaving 12 bases between them. For the CDR3, the DNA is TGTGCCAGCAGTTCACTCAGCAGCGCAACTAATGAAAAACTGTTTTTT. Translated, it gives CASSSLSSATNEKLFF.

The chain links TRBV20-1 to TRBJ2-7; D is perhaps TRBD1 (6 bases). V shed 5 bases and J shed 6 bases, with 17 bases lying between them. Looked up from germline, CDR1 is DFQATT and CDR2 is SNEGSKA (reference sequence). The CDR3 runs 13 residues. CDR3 DNA sequence: TGCAGTGCTTCGACAGGTGGCGTATTCGAGCAGTACTTC. Its protein is CSASTGGVFEQYF.

This clonotype was counted many times. This chain connects TRBV4-1 to TRBJ2-7; no clear D gene. Trimming pared 4 bases from V and 1 base from J, leaving 11 bases between. The CDR3 is 14 amino acids. The V gene's germline CDR1 is MGHRA and CDR2 YSYEKL. CDR3 sequence (DNA): TGCGCCAGCAGCCCCCATGGACCTTCCTACGAGCAGTACTTC. It encodes CASSPHGPSYEQYF.